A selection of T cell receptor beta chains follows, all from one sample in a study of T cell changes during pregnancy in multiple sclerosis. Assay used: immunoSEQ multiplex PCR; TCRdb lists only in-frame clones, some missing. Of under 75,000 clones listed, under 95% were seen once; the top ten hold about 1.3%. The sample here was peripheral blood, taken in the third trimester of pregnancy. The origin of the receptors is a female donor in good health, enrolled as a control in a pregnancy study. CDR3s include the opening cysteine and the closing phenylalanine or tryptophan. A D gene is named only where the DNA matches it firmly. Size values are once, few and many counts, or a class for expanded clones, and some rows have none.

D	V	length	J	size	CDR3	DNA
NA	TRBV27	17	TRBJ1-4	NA	CASSFGQGLATNEKLFF	TGTGCCAGCAGTTTCGGGCAGGGCCTTGCAACTAATGAAAAACTGTTTTTT
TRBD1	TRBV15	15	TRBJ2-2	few	CATSLEGARTGELFF	TGTGCCACCAGCTTAGAGGGGGCGCGGACCGGGGAGCTGTTTTTT
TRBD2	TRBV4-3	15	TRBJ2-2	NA	CASTTGTTNTGELFF	TGCGCCAGCACCACCGGGACTACTAACACCGGGGAGCTGTTTTTT
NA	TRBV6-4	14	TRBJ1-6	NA	CASSEEGSRGTLHF	TGTGCCAGCAGTGAGGAGGGATCTAGGGGAACCCTCCACTTT
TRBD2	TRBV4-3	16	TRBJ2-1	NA	CASSQALRGGPNEQFF	TGCGCCAGCAGCCAAGCGTTGCGGGGGGGCCCCAATGAGCAGTTCTTC
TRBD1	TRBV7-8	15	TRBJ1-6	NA	CASSLSGGFNSPLHF	TGTGCCAGCAGCTTGTCAGGGGGCTTTAATTCACCCCTCCACTTT
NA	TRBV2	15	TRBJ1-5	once	CASSLGQWAGQPQHF	TGTGCCAGCAGTCTAGGACAGTGGGCAGGGCAGCCCCAGCATTTT
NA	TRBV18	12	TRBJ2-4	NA	CASSSHSNIQYF	TGTGCCAGCTCATCGCACTCTAACATTCAGTACTTC
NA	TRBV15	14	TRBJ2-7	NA	CATSLRARSHEQYF	TGTGCCACCAGCTTGCGGGCCCGCTCCCACGAGCAGTACTTC
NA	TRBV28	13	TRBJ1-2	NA	CASSFGGAPGYTF	TGTGCCAGCAGTTTTGGAGGGGCGCCTGGCTACACCTTC
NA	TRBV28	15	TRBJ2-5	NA	CASSLGRAYQETQYF	TGTGCCAGCAGTTTAGGGCGGGCCTACCAAGAGACCCAGTACTTC
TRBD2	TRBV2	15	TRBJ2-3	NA	CASSLAGASTDTQYF	TGTGCCAGCAGTTTAGCGGGGGCTAGCACAGATACGCAGTATTTT
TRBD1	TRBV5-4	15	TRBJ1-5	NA	CASSSPGQGGQPQHF	TGTGCCAGCAGCTCCCCGGGACAGGGAGGTCAGCCCCAGCATTTT
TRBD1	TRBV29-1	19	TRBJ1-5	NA	CSVEAVGTGGAVPNQPQHF	TGCAGCGTTGAGGCTGTTGGGACAGGGGGCGCGGTCCCCAATCAGCCCCAGCATTTT
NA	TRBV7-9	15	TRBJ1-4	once	CASSHPGATNEKLFF	TGTGCCAGCAGCCATCCGGGTGCAACTAATGAAAAACTGTTTTTT
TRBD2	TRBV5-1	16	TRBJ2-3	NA	CASSPGMAGGSDTQYF	TGCGCCAGCAGCCCAGGGATGGCGGGGGGTTCAGATACGCAGTATTTT
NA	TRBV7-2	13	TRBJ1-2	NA	CASSVPRQVGYTF	TGTGCCAGCAGCGTCCCTAGACAGGTTGGCTACACCTTC
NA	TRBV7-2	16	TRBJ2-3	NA	CASSLGSGSPTDTQYF	TGTGCCAGCAGCTTAGGTAGCGGCTCCCCGACAGATACGCAGTATTTT
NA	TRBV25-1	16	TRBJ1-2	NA	CASSEYGRQTNYGYTF	TGTGCCAGCAGTGAATATGGGCGACAGACCAACTATGGCTACACCTTC
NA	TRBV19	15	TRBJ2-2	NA	CATLEGRKNTGELFF	TGTGCCACCCTAGAAGGTCGCAAGAACACCGGGGAGCTGTTTTTT
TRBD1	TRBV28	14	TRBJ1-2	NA	CASSLPDRGGGYTF	TGTGCCAGCAGTTTGCCCGACAGGGGTGGCGGCTACACCTTC
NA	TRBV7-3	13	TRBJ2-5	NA	CASSPGAGETQYF	TGTGCCAGCAGCCCAGGGGCTGGCGAGACCCAGTACTTC
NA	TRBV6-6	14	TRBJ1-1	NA	CASSPRQTNTEAFF	TGTGCCAGCAGTCCCCGACAGACAAACACTGAAGCTTTCTTT
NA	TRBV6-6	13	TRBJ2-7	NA	CASRFQGSHEQYF	TGTGCCAGCAGGTTTCAGGGTTCCCACGAGCAGTACTTC
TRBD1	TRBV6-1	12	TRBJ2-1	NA	CASISQGNEQFF	TGTGCCAGCATTTCACAGGGGAATGAGCAGTTCTTC
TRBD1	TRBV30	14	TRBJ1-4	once	CAWSGTGGNEKLFF	TGTGCCTGGAGCGGGACAGGGGGGAATGAAAAACTGTTTTTT
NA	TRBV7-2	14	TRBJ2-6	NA	CASSEGVSANVLTF	TGTGCCAGCAGCGAGGGGGTGTCCGCCAACGTCCTGACTTTC
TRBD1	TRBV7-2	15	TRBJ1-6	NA	CASSFQGANNSPLHF	TGTGCCAGCAGCTTCCAGGGGGCGAATAATTCACCCCTCCACTTT
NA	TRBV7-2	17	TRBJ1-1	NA	CASSLLGQGSLSTEAFF	TGTGCCAGCAGCTTATTAGGGCAGGGAAGTCTATCCACTGAAGCTTTCTTT
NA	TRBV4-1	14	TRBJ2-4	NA	CASSQRGTRNIQYF	TGCGCCAGCAGCCAGAGGGGGACCAGAAACATTCAGTACTTC
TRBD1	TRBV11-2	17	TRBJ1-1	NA	CASSLNDRGRRSTEAFF	TGTGCCAGCAGTCTCAACGACAGGGGTCGTCGAAGCACTGAAGCTTTCTTT
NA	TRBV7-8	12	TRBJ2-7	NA	CATGLSSYEQYF	TGTGCCACCGGACTATCTTCCTACGAGCAGTACTTC
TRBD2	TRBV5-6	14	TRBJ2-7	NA	CASSLVAGVREQYF	TGTGCCAGCAGCTTGGTGGCGGGGGTTCGAGAGCAGTACTTC
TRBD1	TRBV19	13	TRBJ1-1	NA	CASSVGQGAEAFF	TGTGCCAGTAGTGTCGGACAGGGGGCTGAAGCTTTCTTT
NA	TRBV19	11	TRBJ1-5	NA	CASSTGYPQHF	TGTGCCAGTAGCACAGGTTATCCCCAGCATTTT
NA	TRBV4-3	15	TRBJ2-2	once	CASSQGQAVTGELFF	TGCGCCAGCAGCCAAGGGCAGGCAGTTACCGGGGAGCTGTTTTTT
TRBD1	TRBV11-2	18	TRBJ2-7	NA	CASSFGQGLYVTSYEQYF	TGTGCCAGCAGCTTCGGACAGGGTTTGTATGTGACCTCCTACGAGCAGTACTTC
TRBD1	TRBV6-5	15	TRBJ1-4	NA	CASSTDRGRREKLFF	TGTGCCAGCAGTACCGACAGGGGGCGCAGGGAAAAACTGTTTTTT
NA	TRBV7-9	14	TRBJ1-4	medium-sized	CASSSIYLAEKLFF	TGTGCCAGCAGCTCGATATACCTAGCCGAAAAACTGTTTTTT
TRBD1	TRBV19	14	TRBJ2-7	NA	CASRGQGAGYEQYF	TGTGCCAGTCGGGGACAGGGGGCAGGTTACGAGCAGTACTTC
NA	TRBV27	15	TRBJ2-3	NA	CASSSQVKRTDTQYF	TGTGCCAGCAGTTCTCAGGTGAAAAGGACAGATACGCAGTATTTT
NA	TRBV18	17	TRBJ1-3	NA	CASSPLPVTDTGNTIYF	TGTGCCAGCTCACCTTTGCCTGTGACGGACACTGGAAACACCATATATTTT
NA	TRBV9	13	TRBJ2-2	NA	CASSASNTGELFF	TGTGCCAGCAGCGCCTCGAACACCGGGGAGCTGTTTTTT
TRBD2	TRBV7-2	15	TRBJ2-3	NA	CASSLSGGAWDTQYF	TGTGCCAGCAGCCTAAGCGGGGGGGCATGGGATACGCAGTATTTT
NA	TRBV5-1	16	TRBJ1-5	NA	CASSRTTGVEDQPQHF	TGCGCCAGCAGCCGCACGACAGGAGTGGAGGATCAGCCCCAGCATTTT
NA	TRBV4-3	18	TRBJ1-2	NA	CASSEAPIFLPRNYGYTF	TGCGCCAGCAGCGAAGCCCCTATCTTTTTACCCAGGAACTATGGCTACACCTTC
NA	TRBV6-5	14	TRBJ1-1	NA	CASKKRQMNTEAFF	TGTGCCAGCAAAAAGAGGCAGATGAACACTGAAGCTTTCTTT
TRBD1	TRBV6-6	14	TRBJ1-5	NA	CASSSGQGDLSQHF	TGTGCCAGCAGTTCCGGACAGGGAGATCTGTCCCAGCATTTT
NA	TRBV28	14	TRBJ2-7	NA	CASNRLVSFYEQYF	TGTGCCAGCAACCGACTAGTCTCCTTCTACGAGCAGTACTTC
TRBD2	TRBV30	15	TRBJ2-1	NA	CAWSVLPGGYNEQFF	TGTGCCTGGAGTGTACTTCCGGGGGGATACAATGAGCAGTTCTTC
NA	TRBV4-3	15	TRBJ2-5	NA	CASSQGGGVPETQYF	TGCGCCAGCAGCCAAGGAGGGGGGGTCCCAGAGACCCAGTACTTC
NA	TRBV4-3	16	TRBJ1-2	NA	CASSQEGGWGDYGYTF	TGCGCCAGCAGCCAAGAGGGAGGGTGGGGGGACTATGGCTACACCTTC
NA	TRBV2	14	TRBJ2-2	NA	CASNTDRNTGELFF	TGTGCCAGCAACACAGACCGGAACACCGGGGAGCTGTTTTTT